Shown below are 26 T cell receptor beta chains from a single sample sequenced in a study of blood T cell repertoires in COVID-19. Some clones are missing from TCRdb's copy, which holds only in-frame ones; the method was immunoSEQ multiplex PCR. The sample contains more than 85,000 clones, about nine tenths of which appear only once. Sequencing was carried out using peripheral blood. Receptors were obtained from a woman in her fifties or sixties with COVID-19, enrolled during active disease.

This chain links TRBV13 with TRBJ1-3; TRBD1 might be the D (5 bases). V lost 5 bases, J lost 2 bases, and 22 bases lay in between. The germline V gene has CDR1 PRHDT and CDR2 FYEKMQ (reference sequence). The CDR3 length is 18 residues. The CDR3 DNA reads TGTGCCAGCAGCCCCGATTCGGTGCAGGGAAGTCCTGGAAACACCATATATTTT. Protein product: CASSPDSVQGSPGNTIYF.

J is TRBJ2-7 and V is TRBV4-1, with 9 bases fitting TRBD1. The V and J ends lost 4 bases and 2 bases, in that order; junction bases with no gene match: 12. The CDR3 has 17 residues. Germline lookup yields CDR1 MGHRA and CDR2 YSYEKL. This CDR3 is CASSLATGTGRPYEQYF. For the CDR3, the DNA is TGCGCCAGCAGCCTTGCCACCGGGACAGGGAGACCCTACGAGCAGTACTTC.

This chain connects TRBV6-5 to TRBJ1-2, with a possible D match to TRBD1 (5 bases). This CDR3 has 13 amino acids. V gave up 4 bases and J gave up 3 bases, with 9 bases separating them. Germline CDR1 MNHEY, CDR2 SVGAGI. This chain's CDR3 is CASSLQGYYGYTF. CDR3 DNA sequence: TGTGCCAGCAGTTTGCAGGGTTACTATGGCTACACCTTC.

CDR3 bases: TGTGCCAGCAGTTCAGGGGAGTCAGAAGCTTTCTTT. Residues: CASSSGESEAFF. The chain recombines TRBV7-9 with TRBJ1-1; D is possibly TRBD1 (6 bases). This CDR3 is built from 12 residues. The V and J ends lost 6 bases and 8 bases respectively, with 13 bases between them. Germline-derived CDR1 and CDR2 are SEHNR and FQNEAQ (reference sequence).

The genes are TRBV4-3 and TRBJ2-3; a weak D match, TRBD2 (5 bases). Germline assignment: CDR1 LGHNA and CDR2 YSLEER. The length of the CDR3 is 13 residues. V dropped 0 bases and J dropped 4 bases, with 5 bases sitting between them. The CDR3 DNA follows: TGCGCCAGCAGCCAAGAAGCGGCAGATACGCAGTATTTT. Encoded protein: CASSQEAADTQYF.

V gene TRBV15 combines with J gene TRBJ2-2; D gene ambiguous. Germline V gene lookup returns CDR1 LNHNV and CDR2 YYDKDF (reference sequence). The ends were cut back, 1 base at V and 4 bases at J, with 4 bases in the middle. The CDR3 covers 13 residues. CDR3 protein: CATSRAPTGELFF. For the CDR3, the DNA is TGTGCCACCAGCAGAGCTCCCACCGGGGAGCTGTTTTTT.

The CDR3: CASSDGLRGNTGELFF. CDR3 in DNA: TGTGCCAGCAGTGATGGGTTGCGGGGGAACACCGGGGAGCTGTTTTTT. The genes are TRBV2 and TRBJ2-2, with a possible D match to TRBD2 (6 bases). V lost 3 bases, J lost 1 base, and 12 bases lay in between. Germline assignment: CDR1 SNHLY and CDR2 FYNNEI. The CDR3 sequence is 16 residues long. Full variable domain (missing parts from reference TRBV2 and TRBJ2-2): EPEVTQTPSHQVTQMGQEVILRCVPISNHLYFYWYRQILGQKVEFLVSFYNNEISEKSEIFDDQFSVERPDGSNFTLKIRSTKLEDSAMYFCASSDGLRGNTGELFFGEGSRLTVL.

The V gene is TRBV28, the J gene TRBJ1-1; 8 bases align to TRBD1. This CDR3 is built from 16 residues. Trimming took 3 bases from V and 4 from J; bases not matched to a gene: 10. From germline, CDR1 is MDHEN and CDR2 SYDVKM. The CDR3 DNA follows: TGTGCCAGCAGTTTCTCTCTGGGGACAGGCAGCACTGAAGCTTTCTTT. Protein product: CASSFSLGTGSTEAFF.

J is TRBJ1-1 and V is TRBV12-3 or TRBV12-4; D is possibly TRBD1 (5 bases). The CDR3 length is 13 residues. The V end was cut by 6 bases, the J end by 1 base, with 9 bases between. The CDR3, as DNA: TGTGCCAGCAGGCAGGGTCGGAACACTGAAGCTTTCTTT. Its protein product is CASRQGRNTEAFF.

This clone showed up just once. The chain carries TRBV6-2 or TRBV6-3 and TRBJ2-3; no firm D call. The germline CDR1 and CDR2 sequences are MNHEY and SVGEGT. The CDR3 is 12 residues long. Trimming removed 5 bases at V and 5 bases at J, with 8 bases between. CDR3 residues: CASSANGDTQYF. Here the CDR3 DNA reads TGTGCCAGCAGTGCAAACGGAGATACGCAGTATTTT.

The CDR3 is CASSDRVTDTQYF. CDR3 DNA sequence: TGTGCCAGTTCGGACAGGGTCACAGATACGCAGTATTTT. This chain uses TRBV19 with TRBJ2-3; 8 bases match TRBD1. The germline CDR1 and CDR2 sequences are LNHDA and SQIVND (reference sequence). V trimming: 8 bases; J trimming: 2 bases; junction bases outside the gene matches: 3. There are 13 residues in the CDR3.

This clone was detected a few times. The chain uses TRBV7-9 and TRBJ1-1; 8 nucleotides align to TRBD1. The CDR3 is 13 residues long. The V gene's germline CDR1 is SEHNR and CDR2 FQNEAQ (reference sequence). The V segment lost 4 bases and the J segment 12 bases; nucleotides outside the gene matches: 10. The CDR3 coding sequence is TGTGCCAGCAGCTGGCGAGACAGGGGATCAACTTTCTTT. It is translated as CASSWRDRGSTFF.

This clone showed up just a few times. CDR3: CATSRDTQTEAFF. Written as DNA, the CDR3 is TGTGCCACCAGCAGAGATACCCAGACTGAAGCTTTCTTT. The chain carries TRBV15 and TRBJ1-1; D not resolved. The CDR3 runs 13 residues. V shed 0 bases and J shed 5 bases, with 7 bases lying between them. Germline loops: CDR1 LNHNV, CDR2 YYDKDF (reference sequence). Complete variable domain (other parts from reference TRBV15 and TRBJ1-1): DAMVIQNPRYQVTQFGKPVTLSCSQTLNHNVMYWYQQKSSQAPKLLFHYYDKDFNNEADTPDNFQSRRPNTSFCFLDIRSPGLGDTAMYLCATSRDTQTEAFFGQGTRLTVV.

On this clone itself: It is unclear where the CDR3 begins or ends on the DNA, so no DNA is shown, and the CDR3 is as TCRdb lists it. The rearrangement links TRBV6-6 to TRBJ1-1; the table assigns TRBD1, which was not confirmed against the DNA. The CDR3 length is 15 residues, termini included. Germline values: CDR1 MNHNY, CDR2 SVGAGI (reference sequence). The CDR3 region is CACGTGHFGNTEAFF.

The chain couples TRBV30 to TRBJ1-1; 10 bases fit TRBD1. The CDR3 runs 14 residues. Trimming removed 5 bases from V and 1 base from J; junction bases left unmatched: 4. Germline V gene lookup returns CDR1 GTSNPN and CDR2 SVGIG (reference sequence). CDR3 residues: CAWLWTGGNTEAFF. Written as DNA, the CDR3 is TGTGCCTGGTTATGGACAGGGGGGAACACTGAAGCTTTCTTT.

J is TRBJ2-2 and V is TRBV9, with 8 bases aligning to TRBD1. This CDR3 contains 16 residues. The V segment lost 4 bases and the J segment 3 bases; nucleotides outside the gene matches: 8. From germline, CDR1 is SGDLS and CDR2 YYNGEE. CDR3 region: CASSSRGPDHTGELFF. The CDR3 region has the DNA TGTGCCAGCAGCTCCAGGGGGCCGGACCACACCGGGGAGCTGTTTTTT.

The V and J genes are TRBV10-3 and TRBJ2-7; D gene unclear. V was clipped by 0 bases and J by 1 base, with 10 bases between them. The CDR3 loop spans 15 amino acids. From germline, CDR1 is ENHRY and CDR2 SYGVKD. DNA of the CDR3: TGTGCCATCAGTGAGTCGACACCAATGTCCTACGAGCAGTACTTC. The encoded protein is CAISESTPMSYEQYF.

This chain joins TRBV2 and TRBJ2-7; D perhaps matches TRBD2 (6 bases). Trimming pared 5 bases from V and 7 bases from J, leaving 15 bases between. Germline lookup yields CDR1 SNHLY and CDR2 FYNNEI. The CDR3 consists of 13 residues. CDR3: CASSRITREEQYF. DNA for the CDR3: TGTGCCAGCAGTCGAATTACCCGGGAGGAGCAGTACTTC.

The genes are TRBV19 and TRBJ2-1; 7 bases match TRBD2. V dropped 5 bases and J dropped 2; count of bases not matched to a gene: 9. The CDR3 is 16 residues long. Per the germline V gene, CDR1 is LNHDA and CDR2 is SQIVND (reference sequence). The CDR3 DNA reads TGTGCCAGTAGTGTCGATCTAGCGGTACCCTACAATGAGCAGTTCTTC. Translated, it gives CASSVDLAVPYNEQFF.

This clone has a single count. The chain recombines TRBV19 with TRBJ2-7, with 8 positions matching TRBD2. Germline V CDR1 and CDR2: LNHDA, SQIVND (reference sequence). This CDR3 has 14 residues. The V gene end was trimmed by 4 bases and the J gene end by 2 bases; junction bases not matched to a gene: 4. The CDR3 sequence is CASSTRGGTYEQYF. DNA for the CDR3: TGTGCCAGTAGTACACGCGGGGGGACCTACGAGCAGTACTTC. The variable domain in full, completed from reference TRBV19 and TRBJ2-7, reads DGGITQSPKYLFRKEGQNVTLSCEQNLNHDAMYWYRQDPGQGLRLIYYSQIVNDFQKGDIAEGYSVSREKKESFPLTVTSAQKNPTAFYLCASSTRGGTYEQYFGPGTRLTVT.

The chain employs TRBV5-1 and TRBJ1-1; no reliable D call. CDR1 is SGHRS, CDR2 YFSETQ, per germline. V lost 1 base and J 6 bases, leaving 10 bases between the germline ends. CDR3 size: 13 residues. The CDR3 coding sequence is TGCGCCAGCAGCTTGTACTCCCGGGCTGAAGCTTTCTTT. Its translation: CASSLYSRAEAFF.

The chain has TRBV2 and TRBJ2-4; TRBD1 matches 11 bases. The CDR3 loop spans 12 amino acids. V was clipped by 9 bases and J by 7 bases; unmatched bases: 2. CDR1 and CDR2 from the germline V gene are SNHLY and FYNNEI. The CDR3 is CARWDRGNIQYF. CDR3 nucleotides: TGTGCCAGGTGGGACAGGGGGAACATTCAGTACTTC.

This sequence joins TRBV4-1 and TRBJ2-1, with D maybe TRBD1 (6 bases). The V gene's germline CDR1 is MGHRA and CDR2 YSYEKL. CDR3 length equals 13 residues. V was cut by 2 bases and J by 4 bases, with 6 bases left in between. Here the CDR3 reads CASSQQGYNEQFF. The CDR3 coding sequence is TGCGCCAGCAGCCAACAGGGGTACAATGAGCAGTTCTTC.

The chain couples TRBV15 to TRBJ1-1; 11 bases fit TRBD1. CDR1 and CDR2 (germline): LNHNV, YYDKDF (reference sequence). This CDR3 comprises 15 residues. Trimming at V came to 3 bases and at J to 4 bases, leaving 4 bases not matched to a gene. In DNA, the CDR3 is TGTGCCACCAGCAGTTCCGGGACAGGGGGCACTGAAGCTTTCTTT. This encodes CATSSSGTGGTEAFF.

V and J are TRBV11-3 and TRBJ2-3; 7 bases align to TRBD2. The CDR3 is 13 amino acids. The germline V gene has CDR1 SGHNT and CDR2 YENEEA. The junction had 5 bases not matched to a gene; V was cut back by 2 bases and J by 9 bases. The CDR3 sequence: CASSLPLGGTQYF. CDR3 DNA: TGTGCCAGCAGCTTACCTCTGGGGGGGACGCAGTATTTT.

The chain combines TRBV19 with TRBJ1-6; 7 nucleotides match TRBD1. The V gene end was trimmed by 7 bases and the J gene end by 1 base; junction bases not matched to a gene: 4. The germline V gene has CDR1 LNHDA and CDR2 SQIVND (reference sequence). The CDR3 totals 15 residues. The CDR3 DNA reads as TGTGCCAGTACCCCAGGGGGATCCTATAATTCACCCCTCCACTTT. Residues: CASTPGGSYNSPLHF.